Shown below are 21 T cell receptor beta chains from a single sample sequenced in a study of cytomegalovirus exposure and HLA in healthy donors. The PCR employed 60 Vbeta primers together with 13 Jbeta primers. Sequencing used immunoSEQ multiplex PCR; TCRdb keeps in-frame clones, though not all of them. The sample lists 150,000 to 200,000 clones, around 79% occurring once. Sequenced sample: PBMCs. The receptors derive from a woman in her 50s in good health and CMV-seronegative.

This chain connects TRBV6-1 to TRBJ1-2; D is uncertain. The length of the CDR3 is 14 residues. V lost 4 bases and J 8 bases, leaving 17 bases between the germline ends. Per the germline V gene, CDR1 is MNHNS and CDR2 is SASEGT. CDR3 in amino acids: CASSAGSQSGGYTF. The CDR3 DNA follows: TGTGCCAGCAGTGCAGGTAGCCAGTCGGGAGGCTACACCTTC.

The chain couples TRBV23-1 to TRBJ1-1; 7 nucleotides align to TRBD1. TRBV23-1 counts as an open reading frame of uncertain function. V shed 2 bases, J shed 5 bases, and the junction held 8 bases outside the gene matches. The CDR3 is 15 residues long. CDR3 coding DNA: TGCGCCAGCAGTCAACCCGAGACAGGGAAGACTGAAGCTTTCTTT. Protein product: CASSQPETGKTEAFF.

The chain employs TRBV2 and TRBJ2-2, with 7 nucleotides matching TRBD1. This CDR3 contains 14 residues. V gave up 9 bases and J gave up 1 base; unmatched junction bases: 5. The germline gives CDR1 SNHLY, CDR2 FYNNEI. Here the CDR3 DNA reads TGTGCCAGGGAAAGACAGGGGAACACCGGGGAGCTGTTTTTT. It is translated as CARERQGNTGELFF.

The rearrangement uses TRBV18 and TRBJ1-1; 11 nucleotides align to TRBD1. Trimming cost V 1 base and J 11 bases; bases outside gene matches: 6. In germline, CDR1 is KGHSH, CDR2 LQKENI. The CDR3 runs 14 residues. The CDR3 region has the DNA TGTGCCAGCTCACCACTCCGGGACAGGGGGGATGCTTTCTTT. Amino acid sequence: CASSPLRDRGDAFF.

This clone was seen only once. This sample also contains other DNA sequences that code for the same CDR3. The chain recombines TRBV28 with TRBJ2-5; D is ambiguous. The V end was cut by 5 bases, the J end by 4 bases, with 8 bases between. There are 12 residues in the CDR3. Looked up from germline, CDR1 is MDHEN and CDR2 is SYDVKM. The CDR3 is CASSPRRETQYF. The CDR3 DNA follows: TGTGCCAGCAGTCCCCGTAGAGAGACCCAGTACTTC.

In its sample, this clone was seen once. The chain has TRBV19 and TRBJ1-1, with D hard to call. The V gene's germline CDR1 is LNHDA and CDR2 SQIVND (reference sequence). V gave up 3 bases and J gave up 8 bases, with 10 bases separating them. This CDR3 is built from 12 residues. CDR3 in amino acids: CASSIIAGEAFF. The CDR3 DNA reads TGTGCCAGTAGTATCATAGCCGGGGAAGCTTTCTTT.

CDR3 coding DNA: TGCGCCAGCAGCTTGGGAGTTTATGGCTACACCTTC. Translating it yields CASSLGVYGYTF. The J gene is TRBJ1-2, the V gene TRBV5-1; D uncertain. CDR1 and CDR2 from the germline V gene are SGHRS and YFSETQ. The CDR3 sequence is 12 residues long. V was trimmed by 0 bases and J by 5 bases, leaving 5 bases between them.

V is TRBV7-9 and J is TRBJ1-3, with 10 bases aligning to TRBD1. Germline V lookup: CDR1 SEHNR, CDR2 FQNEAQ (reference sequence). CDR3 size: 15 residues. V dropped 3 bases and J dropped 3; count of bases not matched to a gene: 2. CDR3 in DNA: TGTGCCAGCAGCTTGACAGGGGGCCGTGGAAACACCATATATTTT. This encodes CASSLTGGRGNTIYF.

This rearrangement joins TRBV7-3 to TRBJ1-2, with D tentatively TRBD1 (6 bases). CDR3 length: 13 residues. Germline CDR1 reads SGHTA; CDR2 reads FQGTGA. Trimming shortened V by 3 bases and J by 5 bases, and 10 bases separated the two germline ends. CDR3: CASSFNRAYGYTF. The DNA for the CDR3 is TGTGCCAGCAGCTTCAACAGGGCGTATGGCTACACCTTC.

This chain joins TRBV28 and TRBJ1-2; D is uncertain. Germline CDR1 is MDHEN and CDR2 is SYDVKM. V was shortened by 4 bases and J by 4 bases, with 10 bases between the two germline ends. The CDR3 has 13 amino acids. CDR3 region: CASSYRAPYGYTF. The CDR3 coding sequence is TGTGCCAGCAGTTACAGAGCCCCCTATGGCTACACCTTC.

This sequence joins TRBV4-3 and TRBJ1-2, with D unclear. Trimming cost V 1 base and J 0 bases, with 6 bases left between them. Germline CDR1 and CDR2: LGHNA and YSLEER. The CDR3 is made up of 14 amino acids. CDR3 residues: CASSQVPANYGYTF. CDR3 in DNA: TGCGCCAGCAGCCAAGTCCCGGCTAACTATGGCTACACCTTC.

The chain couples TRBV5-6 to TRBJ2-1; tentative D call: TRBD1 (5 bases). The CDR3 has 16 amino acids. Germline V gene data show CDR1 as SGHDT and CDR2 as YYEEEE. V dropped 4 bases and J dropped 8 bases, with 22 bases sitting between them. CDR3 coding DNA: TGTGCCAGCAGCCCTGGGGCCTATCCGAACAGATATGAGCAGTTCTTC. As protein: CASSPGAYPNRYEQFF.

The rearrangement uses TRBV5-8 and TRBJ2-3; 7 bases align to TRBD1. From germline, CDR1 is SGHTS and CDR2 YDEGEE. J was trimmed by 0 bases and V by 4 bases; bases with no gene match: 5. The CDR3 spans 15 residues. CDR3 nucleotides: TGTGCCAGCAGCAAGGGACAGAAAAGCACAGATACGCAGTATTTT. This sequence encodes CASSKGQKSTDTQYF.

This sequence joins TRBV4-2 and TRBJ2-7; D is possibly TRBD2 (5 bases). The CDR3 covers 13 residues. The germline V gene encodes CDR1 LGHNA and CDR2 YNFKEQ. Trimming removed 3 bases at V and 7 bases at J, with 13 bases between. The CDR3 spells CASSQATSREQYF. CDR3 nucleotides: TGTGCCAGCAGCCAGGCAACTAGTCGTGAGCAGTACTTC.

The chain carries TRBV11-2 and TRBJ2-5, with D possibly being TRBD2 (6 bases). From germline, CDR1 is SGHAT and CDR2 FQNNGV. CDR3 length: 15 amino acids. Trimming cost V 1 base and J 3 bases, with 12 bases left between them. The CDR3 reads CASSLVGGGEETQYF. CDR3 in DNA: TGTGCCAGCAGCTTAGTGGGGGGAGGTGAAGAGACCCAGTACTTC.

The V gene is TRBV7-2, the J gene TRBJ2-3; 7 nucleotides agree with TRBD2. With V trimmed by 1 base and J by 6 bases, 7 bases remained unmatched. This CDR3 contains 15 residues. Germline V lookup: CDR1 SGHTA, CDR2 FQGNSA. CDR3 coding DNA: TGTGCCAGCAGCTTAGTGGGAGGGCCCCCGGATACGCAGTATTTT. It specifies CASSLVGGPPDTQYF.

The sample holds a few counts of this clone. The chain couples TRBV6-5 to TRBJ1-1, with D possibly TRBD1 on 6 matching bases. The CDR3 spans 14 residues. Trimming pared 6 bases from V and 5 bases from J, leaving 16 bases between. Germline loops: CDR1 MNHEY, CDR2 SVGAGI. For the CDR3, the DNA is TGTGCCAGCAGATCTCGAGGGGGGGGAACTGAAGCTTTCTTT. Translated, it gives CASRSRGGGTEAFF.

The chain couples TRBV7-9 to TRBJ2-5, with TRBD2 identical over 13 bases. The CDR3 spans 17 residues. Per germline, CDR1 SEHNR and CDR2 FQNEAQ (reference sequence). The junction had 8 bases not matched to a gene; V was cut back by 3 bases and J by 4 bases. The CDR3 DNA reads as TGTGCCAGCAGCTTTGGACTAGCGGGAGCAGGAGGAGAGACCCAGTACTTC. Its translation: CASSFGLAGAGGETQYF.

This chain uses TRBV28 with TRBJ1-1; 7 bases fit TRBD1. Germline V gives CDR1 MDHEN, CDR2 SYDVKM. Trimming cost V 7 bases and J 11 bases; bases outside gene matches: 10. The CDR3 totals 12 residues. This chain's CDR3 is CASISHPGGAFF. In nucleotides, the CDR3 is TGTGCCAGCATTAGTCACCCAGGGGGGGCTTTCTTT.

The gene calls are TRBV19 and TRBJ2-3, with D possibly TRBD1 on 5 matching bases. V was trimmed by 4 bases and J by 0 bases, leaving 20 bases between them. The CDR3 sequence is 18 residues long. Germline assignment: CDR1 LNHDA and CDR2 SQIVND (reference sequence). CDR3 DNA: TGTGCCAGTAGTAGAGACCCCTTCCGACAGTCTAGCACAGATACGCAGTATTTT. Its translation: CASSRDPFRQSSTDTQYF.

The CDR3 DNA follows: TGTGCCAGCAGCTCCCGGGACAGGGGGCTCTACGAGCAGTACTTC. It is translated as CASSSRDRGLYEQYF. This rearrangement joins TRBV11-2 to TRBJ2-7; 12 bases agree with TRBD1. The CDR3 runs 15 residues. Germline V gives CDR1 SGHAT, CDR2 FQNNGV. Unmatched junction bases numbered 4, after V lost 4 bases and J lost 3 bases.